This T cell receptor beta chain is drawn from a study of shared clonotypes between healthy human individuals. V lost 1 base to trimming and J lost 7 bases; unmatched junction nucleotides: 8. This CDR3 contains 17 residues. Germline CDR1 and CDR2: SGHDN and FVKESK. Naivety among CD8 cells was defined by CD45RO negativity and positive CCR7 selection, thereby excluding terminally differentiated effector memory CD45RA+ cells. With regard to this clone: The antigen is unknown.

Findings and caveats of the study: Inspection by rarefaction showed sorted-subset sequencing to be incomplete despite large depth. Some clonotypes were shared by all four sorted-subset donors, while others were not shared. The non-shared ones had lower generation probabilities than the shared ones.

Some clones are missing from TCRdb's copy, which holds only in-frame ones; the method was immunoSEQ multiplex PCR. The repertoire holds about 680,000 clones, with about 91% as singletons. The specimen sequenced was naive CD8+ T cells sorted from blood. The TCR originated in a man aged 25-40 years in good health. The V and J genes are TRBV14 and TRBJ2-4; the match to TRBD1 covers 12 bases. CDR3 protein: CASSQGPGTGGLNIQYF. CDR3 coding DNA: TGTGCCAGCAGCCAAGGGCCAGGGACAGGGGGCTTGAACATTCAGTACTTC. The full variable domain, with the rest looked up from reference TRBV14 and TRBJ2-4, is EAGVTQFPSHSVIEKGQTVTLRCDPISGHDNLYWYRRVMGKEIKFLLHFVKESKQDESGMPNNRFLAERTGGTYSTLKVQPAELEDSGVYFCASSQGPGTGGLNIQYFGAGTRLSVL.